The rows below give T cell receptor beta chains drawn from one sample of a study of blood T cell repertoires in COVID-19. Data came from immunoSEQ multiplex PCR; TCRdb stores just in-frame clones and leaves some out. The table has approximately 400,000 clones, roughly 80% seen once. The sequencing input was peripheral blood. These receptor sequences come from a human donor with acute or convalescent COVID-19. The donor label of this sample is uncertain. Each CDR3 is given with its conserved first and last residue. The order of the fields is V gene, J gene, clone size, CDR3 protein. The size entry is marked missing in some rows and otherwise reads once, few, many or a size class.

V: TRBV15
J: TRBJ2-7
size: NA
CDR3: CATSRESGTGWPYEQYF

V: TRBV11-3
J: TRBJ2-1
size: NA
CDR3: CASSLGDRGRAEQFF

V: TRBV27
J: TRBJ1-4
size: NA
CDR3: CASRSRGVTNEKLFF

V: TRBV20-1
J: TRBJ2-4
size: few
CDR3: CSASTGHKNIQYF

V: TRBV10-1
J: TRBJ2-1
size: NA
CDR3: CASSEWEGSYNEQFF

V: TRBV6-5
J: TRBJ2-7
size: NA
CDR3: CASRMPGQIFDEQYF

V: TRBV29-1
J: TRBJ2-1
size: NA
CDR3: CSVLRDSSSYNEQFF

V: TRBV7-9
J: TRBJ1-1
size: many
CDR3: CASSVLQANTEAFF

V: TRBV5-5
J: TRBJ2-7
size: NA
CDR3: CASSLDRYEQYF

V: TRBV9
J: TRBJ2-1
size: NA
CDR3: CASSLRGDSPSYNEQFF

V: TRBV3-1/TRBV3-2
J: TRBJ1-2
size: NA
CDR3: CASSQGALYGYTF

V: TRBV10-3
J: TRBJ2-3
size: NA
CDR3: CAISDPAGAGDTQYF

V: TRBV2
J: TRBJ1-2
size: few
CDR3: CASSGQGTGYGYTF

V: TRBV6-5
J: TRBJ1-6
size: NA
CDR3: CASSTGTVYNSPLHF

V: TRBV6-5
J: TRBJ1-2
size: NA
CDR3: CASSYWGSTGDYGYTF

V: TRBV7-8
J: TRBJ2-1
size: NA
CDR3: CASSSTSGRVEEQFF

V: TRBV4-1
J: TRBJ1-2
size: few
CDR3: CASSQGVRVPYGYTF

V: TRBV18
J: TRBJ2-2
size: NA
CDR3: CASSRLMAGQSNTGELFF

V: TRBV30
J: TRBJ1-6
size: NA
CDR3: CAWSANSPLHF

V: TRBV11-2
J: TRBJ1-2
size: NA
CDR3: CASSLSLGQGHGYTF

V: TRBV19
J: TRBJ2-2
size: NA
CDR3: CASSMGGSTGELFF

V: TRBV27
J: TRBJ2-2
size: NA
CDR3: CASSLSSTGELFF

V: TRBV19
J: TRBJ1-2
size: NA
CDR3: CASSRPGDLNYGYTF

V: TRBV5-1
J: TRBJ2-3
size: NA
CDR3: CASSFGAGGPGTDTQYF

V: TRBV5-5
J: TRBJ1-1
size: NA
CDR3: CASSLRGQALNGPYTEAFF

V: TRBV2
J: TRBJ1-2
size: NA
CDR3: CASSDDGAGYGYTF

V: TRBV11-3
J: TRBJ2-2
size: NA
CDR3: CASRATANTGELFF

V: TRBV18
J: TRBJ1-4
size: once
CDR3: CASSPSSGTNEKLFF